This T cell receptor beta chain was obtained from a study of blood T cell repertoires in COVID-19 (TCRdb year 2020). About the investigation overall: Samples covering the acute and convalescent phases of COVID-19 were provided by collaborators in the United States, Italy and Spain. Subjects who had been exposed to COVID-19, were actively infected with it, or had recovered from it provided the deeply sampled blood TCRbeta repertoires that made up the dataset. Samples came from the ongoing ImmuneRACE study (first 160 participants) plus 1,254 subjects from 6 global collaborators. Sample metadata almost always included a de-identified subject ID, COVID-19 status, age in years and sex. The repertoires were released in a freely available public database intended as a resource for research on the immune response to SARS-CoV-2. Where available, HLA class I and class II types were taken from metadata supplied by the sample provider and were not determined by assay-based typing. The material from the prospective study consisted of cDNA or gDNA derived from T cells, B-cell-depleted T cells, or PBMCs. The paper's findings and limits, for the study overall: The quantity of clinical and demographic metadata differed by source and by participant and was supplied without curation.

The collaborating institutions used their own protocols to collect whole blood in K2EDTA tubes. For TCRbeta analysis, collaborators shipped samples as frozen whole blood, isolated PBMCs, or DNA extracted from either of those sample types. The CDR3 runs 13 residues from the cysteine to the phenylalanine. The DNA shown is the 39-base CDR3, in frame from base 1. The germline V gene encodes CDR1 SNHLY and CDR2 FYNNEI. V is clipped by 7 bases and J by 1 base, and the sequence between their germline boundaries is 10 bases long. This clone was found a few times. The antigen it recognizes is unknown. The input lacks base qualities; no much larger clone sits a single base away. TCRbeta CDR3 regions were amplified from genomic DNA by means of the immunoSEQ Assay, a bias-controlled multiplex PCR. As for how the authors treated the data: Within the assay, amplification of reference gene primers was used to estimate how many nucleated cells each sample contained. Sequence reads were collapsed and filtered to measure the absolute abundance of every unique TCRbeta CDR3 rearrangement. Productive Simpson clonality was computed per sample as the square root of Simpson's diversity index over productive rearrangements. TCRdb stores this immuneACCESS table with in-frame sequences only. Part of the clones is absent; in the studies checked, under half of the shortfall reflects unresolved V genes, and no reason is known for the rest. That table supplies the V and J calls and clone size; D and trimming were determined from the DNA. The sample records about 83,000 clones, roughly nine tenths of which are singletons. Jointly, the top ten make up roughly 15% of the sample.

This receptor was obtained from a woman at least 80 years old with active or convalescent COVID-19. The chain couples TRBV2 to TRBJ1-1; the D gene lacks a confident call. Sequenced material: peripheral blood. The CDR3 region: CASTLNENTEAFF. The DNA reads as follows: TGTGCCAGCACACTAAATGAGAACACTGAAGCTTTCTTT.